The 5 T cell receptor beta chains in this list originate from one sample, sequenced in a study of PD-L1 blockade in urothelial cancer. TCRdb keeps only in-frame clones here, not all; method: immunoSEQ multiplex PCR. The sample lists about 110,000 clones; about 85% were seen once. The sample was PBMCs, taken around atezolizumab (anti-PD-L1) treatment. These receptors all stem from a man aged 45-60 years with urothelial cancer.

The J gene is TRBJ2-2, the V gene TRBV7-2; no clear D. Per germline, CDR1 SGHTA and CDR2 FQGNSA. Deletions cut 4 bases from V and 4 bases from J, with 16 bases between. This CDR3 is built from 16 residues. The CDR3 DNA reads as TGTGCCAGCAGCTCCCCCCTTTCGCGATCCACCGGGGAGCTGTTTTTT. Protein product: CASSSPLSRSTGELFF. The whole variable domain, filled in from reference TRBV7-2 and TRBJ2-2, reads GAGVSQSPSNKVTEKGKDVELRCDPISGHTALYWYRQSLGQGLEFLIYFQGNSAPDKSGLPSDRFSAERTGGSVSTLTIQRTQQEDSAVYLCASSSPLSRSTGELFFGEGSRLTVL.

The chain couples TRBV15 to TRBJ1-6, with no clear D. Trimming stripped 0 bases from V and 7 bases from J, with 13 bases between. The CDR3 contains 16 residues. Germline V gene lookup returns CDR1 LNHNV and CDR2 YYDKDF (reference sequence). The DNA for the CDR3 is TGTGCCACCAGCAGAGATACGTCCGAGGGAAATTCACCCCTCCACTTT. Translated: CATSRDTSEGNSPLHF. Using reference TRBV15 and TRBJ1-6 for the parts outside the CDR3, the full variable domain is DAMVIQNPRYQVTQFGKPVTLSCSQTLNHNVMYWYQQKSSQAPKLLFHYYDKDFNNEADTPDNFQSRRPNTSFCFLDIRSPGLGDTAMYLCATSRDTSEGNSPLHFGNGTRLTVT.

This sequence joins TRBV5-1 and TRBJ2-2; 13 positions agree with TRBD2. V shed 4 bases and J 7 bases; nucleotides not matched to a gene: 13. The CDR3 sequence is 18 residues long. Germline V gene data show CDR1 as SGHRS and CDR2 as YFSETQ. The CDR3, as DNA: TGCGCCAGCAGCCCCGGGACTAGCGGGACCGGGCAGATCGGGGAGCTGTTTTTT. Protein: CASSPGTSGTGQIGELFF.

The chain uses TRBV30 and TRBJ1-2; no definite D call. CDR1 and CDR2 from the germline V gene are GTSNPN and SVGIG (reference sequence). Trimming removed 4 bases at V and 4 bases at J, with 16 bases between. This CDR3 is built from 14 residues. The CDR3 nucleotides read TGTGCCTGGATGGGCAGAGAAAGAGTCTATGGCTACACCTTC. It is translated as CAWMGRERVYGYTF.

The V gene is TRBV2, the J gene TRBJ2-7; 11 bases map to TRBD2. The CDR3 covers 17 residues. V was clipped by 6 bases and J by 0 bases; unmatched bases: 10. Germline V CDR1 and CDR2: SNHLY, FYNNEI. CDR3 residues: CASSAGTSGLSSYEQYF. DNA for the CDR3: TGTGCCAGCAGCGCGGGGACTAGCGGATTGAGCTCCTACGAGCAGTACTTC.